The next 11 T cell receptor beta chains were all read from a single sample in a study of PD-L1 blockade in urothelial cancer. Produced via immunoSEQ multiplex PCR; TCRdb's table is partial and in-frame only. This sample has under 35,000 clones, with around 89% found just once. Indicated time point: peripheral blood 6 weeks after treatment start. The sample in question was PBMCs, obtained around atezolizumab (anti-PD-L1) treatment. Source of these receptors: a man older than 75 with urothelial cancer.

The rearrangement joins TRBV2 to TRBJ1-3; D call uncertain. The V gene's germline CDR1 is SNHLY and CDR2 FYNNEI. The CDR3 sequence is 13 residues long. The V and J ends lost 6 bases and 1 base respectively, with 7 bases between them. CDR3 loop: CASRLRSGNTIYF. As DNA, the CDR3 is TGTGCCAGCAGATTGAGGTCTGGAAACACCATATATTTT.

This rearrangement joins TRBV6-5 to TRBJ1-5; TRBD1 might be the D (5 bases). The V end lost 6 bases, the J end lost 7 bases, and 16 bases lay between the germline ends. In germline, CDR1 is MNHEY, CDR2 SVGAGI. The CDR3 is 14 amino acids. The CDR3 is CASSPSTGGQPQHF. Here the CDR3 DNA reads TGTGCCAGCAGCCCTTCGACGGGGGGGCAGCCCCAGCATTTT.

This rearrangement joins TRBV28 to TRBJ2-1; 9 bases line up with TRBD2. The CDR3 extends over 15 amino acids. Germline CDR1 MDHEN, CDR2 SYDVKM. Trimming took 1 base from V and 2 from J; bases not matched to a gene: 0. DNA of the CDR3: TGTGCCAGCAGTTTATCTAGCGGGACCTACAATGAGCAGTTCTTC. This encodes CASSLSSGTYNEQFF.

The J gene is TRBJ2-1, the V gene TRBV27; tentative D call: TRBD1 (5 bases). The CDR3 is 17 residues long. With 2 bases removed from V and 8 bases from J, the gap between germline ends came to 22 bases. Germline CDR1 reads MNHEY; CDR2 reads SMNVEV (reference sequence). This CDR3 is CASSLRVPRQGNYEQFF. CDR3 nucleotide sequence: TGTGCCAGCAGTTTAAGGGTTCCGCGGCAGGGAAATTATGAGCAGTTCTTC.

This clone was observed a single time. The CDR3 loop is CASSLVQGNIQYF. CDR3 coding DNA: TGTGCCAGCAGCTTAGTTCAGGGAAACATTCAGTACTTC. The chain joins TRBV7-9 to TRBJ2-4; D might be TRBD1 (5 bases). V was shortened by 1 base and J by 6 bases, with 7 bases between the two germline ends. The germline CDR1 and CDR2 sequences are SEHNR and FQNEAQ (reference sequence). This CDR3 contains 13 residues.

This clone was detected only once. This chain links TRBV6-5 with TRBJ1-2, with TRBD1 matching 8 bases. The V segment lost 5 bases and the J segment 1 base; nucleotides outside the gene matches: 0. CDR3 length: 13 amino acids. Per germline, CDR1 MNHEY and CDR2 SVGAGI. CDR3 in amino acids: CASSGQGNYGYTF. The CDR3, as DNA: TGTGCCAGCAGTGGACAGGGTAACTATGGCTACACCTTC.

V gene TRBV18 combines with J gene TRBJ1-4; tentative D call: TRBD1 (6 bases). Germline V gene data show CDR1 as KGHSH and CDR2 as LQKENI. The V end was cut by 3 bases, the J end by 5 bases, with 13 bases between. There are 15 residues in the CDR3. The CDR3 nucleotides read TGTGCCAGCTCACCCAGACAGGAACAAAATGAAAAACTGTTTTTT. As protein: CASSPRQEQNEKLFF. Based on the CDR3 plus reference TRBV18 and TRBJ1-4, the full variable domain is NAGVMQNPRHLVRRRGQEARLRCSPMKGHSHVYWYRQLPEEGLKFMVYLQKENIIDESGMPKERFSAEFPKEGPSILRIQQVVRGDSAAYFCASSPRQEQNEKLFFGSGTQLSVL.

This chain joins TRBV18 and TRBJ2-7; TRBD2 is a possible D gene (5 bases). The CDR3 is 11 residues long. Germline values: CDR1 KGHSH, CDR2 LQKENI. Trimming took 6 bases from V and 6 from J, leaving 9 bases between them. CDR3 loop: CASSRGGEQYF. The DNA of the CDR3 is TGTGCCAGCTCCCGGGGTGGCGAGCAGTACTTC.

J is TRBJ2-5 and V is TRBV5-1; TRBD1 agrees at 11 bases. Per the germline V gene, CDR1 is SGHRS and CDR2 is YFSETQ. The V and J ends lost 1 base and 4 bases, in that order; junction bases with no gene match: 6. The CDR3 extends over 16 amino acids. The CDR3 nucleotides read TGCGCCAGCAGCTTGACCGGACAGGGGGCGGGAGAGACCCAGTACTTC. Translated: CASSLTGQGAGETQYF.

The chain recombines TRBV5-5 with TRBJ1-2; the D is unclear. V was clipped by 1 base and J by 4 bases, with 8 bases between them. The CDR3 is 13 amino acids. CDR1 and CDR2 from the germline V gene are SGHKS and YYEKEE (reference sequence). The CDR3 is CASSLTELYGYTF. Written as DNA, the CDR3 is TGTGCCAGCAGCTTGACAGAGCTCTATGGCTACACCTTC.

This clone appeared a few times. This chain joins TRBV10-1 and TRBJ2-2; TRBD1 might be the D (6 bases). This CDR3 comprises 12 residues. V dropped 5 bases and J dropped 6 bases, with 7 bases sitting between them. Germline assignment: CDR1 WNHNN and CDR2 SYGVQD (reference sequence). The CDR3 region is CASSNRAGELFF. CDR3 nucleotide sequence: TGCGCCAGCAGTAACAGGGCCGGGGAGCTGTTTTTT.